This TCR beta chain was recorded in a study of blood T cell repertoires in COVID-19. Study processing details: Reference gene primer amplification yielded estimated nucleated cell counts. The table came from immunoSEQ multiplex PCR; TCRdb's copy has only in-frame clones and leaves some out. V and J calls and clone size are those listed in that table; D and trimming were worked out from the DNA. The sample lists roughly 270,000 clones; around 90% were seen once. The V gene's germline CDR1 is SGHVS and CDR2 FQNEAQ. The CDR3 loop spans 14 amino acids. V shed 6 bases and J shed 4 bases, with 14 bases lying between them.

Sample: peripheral blood. The chain employs TRBV7-8 and TRBJ2-3, with D possibly being TRBD2 (7 bases). This sequence was found in a man in his late teens or twenties with active or convalescent COVID-19. CDR3 sequence reads: CASRWGGAADTQYF. In nucleotides, the CDR3 is TGTGCCAGCAGGTGGGGGGGGGCAGCAGATACGCAGTATTTT.